The rows below give T cell receptor beta chains drawn from one sample of a study of T cells in Graves' hyperthyroidism and ophthalmopathy. MiXCR, run by TCRdb on the multiplex PCR reads, gives a single entry per CDR3 protein. There are about 300,000 distinct CDR3 sequences in the sample; approximately 18% occur only once, and less than 40% lies in the top ten. The sample taken for sequencing was blood. All receptors derive from a man in his fifties or sixties with Graves' ophthalmopathy. The CDR3 runs from the conserved cysteine through the conserved F or W. The D gene is left open where the match is weak. Clone size is not always given. Where it is, it says once, few, many or a class for expanded clones.

j_gene,d_gene,abundance,v_gene,CDR3aa,CDR3nt
TRBJ2-7,TRBD2,many,TRBV6-5,CASSYVLAAYEQYF,TGTGCCAGCAGTTACGTACTAGCGGCCTACGAGCAGTACTTC
TRBJ2-2,-,many,TRBV12-3/TRBV12-4,CASSGLRAATGELFF,TGTGCCAGCAGTGGTCTTCGAGCGGCCACCGGGGAGCTGTTTTTT
TRBJ2-5,TRBD2,many,TRBV6-1,CATAGTRQETQYF,TGTGCCACCGCCGGGACTAGGCAAGAGACCCAGTACTTC
TRBJ1-1,TRBD1,few,TRBV7-9,CASSENRGFTEAFF,TGTGCCAGCAGCGAGAACAGGGGATTCACTGAAGCTTTCTTT
TRBJ1-6,-,few,TRBV6-1,CASSPQGIPGASNSPLHF,TGTGCCAGCAGCCCTCAGGGGATACCTGGGGCCTCTAATTCACCCCTCCACTTT
TRBJ1-2,TRBD1,-,TRBV4-1,CASSYGQGLYGYTF,TGCGCCAGCAGCTATGGACAGGGCCTCTATGGCTACACCTTC
TRBJ2-5,-,-,TRBV6-2/TRBV6-3,CASIEGLNQETQYF,TGTGCCAGCATCGAAGGGTTAAACCAAGAGACCCAGTACTTC
TRBJ1-1,-,few,TRBV28,CASSRQGRELNTEAFF,TGTGCCAGCAGCCGGCAGGGGCGAGAACTGAACACTGAAGCTTTCTTT
TRBJ1-1,-,many,TRBV12-3/TRBV12-4,CASSFGTQNTEAFF,TGTGCCAGCAGTTTTGGGACCCAGAACACTGAAGCTTTCTTT
TRBJ2-1,-,-,TRBV24-1,CATSGSPDEQFF,TGTGCCACCAGTGGGAGTCCCGATGAGCAGTTCTTC
TRBJ1-2,-,few,TRBV24-1,CATSVGGADYGYTF,TGTGCCACCAGTGTAGGAGGGGCGGACTATGGCTACACCTTC
TRBJ2-1,-,-,TRBV4-2,CASSQFQYNEQFF,TGTGCCAGCAGCCAATTCCAGTACAATGAGCAGTTCTTC
TRBJ2-1,TRBD1,many,TRBV29-1,CSAEGQGASEQFF,TGCAGCGCCGAGGGACAGGGGGCTAGTGAGCAGTTCTTC
TRBJ2-6,-,few,TRBV25-1,CASSEFKTPGANVLTF,TGTGCCAGCAGTGAATTCAAGACTCCTGGGGCCAACGTCCTGACTTTC
TRBJ1-1,TRBD1,many,TRBV7-3,CASSLSGQGATEAFF,TGTGCCAGCAGCTTAAGTGGGCAGGGGGCGACTGAAGCTTTCTTT
TRBJ2-5,-,many,TRBV6-5,CASSYAGGTQETQYF,TGTGCCAGCAGTTACGCAGGCGGGACCCAGGAGACCCAGTACTTC